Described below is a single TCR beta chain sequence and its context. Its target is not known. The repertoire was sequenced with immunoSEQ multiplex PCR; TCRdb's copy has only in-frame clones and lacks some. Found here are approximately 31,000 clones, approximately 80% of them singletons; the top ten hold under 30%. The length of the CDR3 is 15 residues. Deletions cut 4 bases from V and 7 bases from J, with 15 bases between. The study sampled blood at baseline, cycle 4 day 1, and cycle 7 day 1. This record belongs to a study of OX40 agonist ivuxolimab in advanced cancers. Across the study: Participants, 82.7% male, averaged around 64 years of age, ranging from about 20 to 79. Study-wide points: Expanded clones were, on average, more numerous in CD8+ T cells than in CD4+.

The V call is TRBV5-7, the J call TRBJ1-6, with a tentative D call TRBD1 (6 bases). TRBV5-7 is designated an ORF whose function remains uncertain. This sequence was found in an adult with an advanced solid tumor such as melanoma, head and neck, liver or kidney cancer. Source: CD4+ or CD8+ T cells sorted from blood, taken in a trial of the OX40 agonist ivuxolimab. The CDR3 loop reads CASSPGQLLNSPLHF. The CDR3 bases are TGTGCCAGCAGCCCTGGACAGTTGTTAAATTCACCCCTCCACTTT.